This TCR beta chain was captured by sequencing in a study of cytomegalovirus exposure and HLA in healthy donors. Unmatched junction bases numbered 12, after V lost 7 bases and J lost 0 bases. The V gene's germline CDR1 is SQVTM and CDR2 ANQGSEA. This CDR3 has 15 amino acids. Whole-study results and caveats: The majority of TCR sequences were rare, yet some public TCRs appeared in many donors.

As concerns this clone: Its antigen is not known.

Generated by immunoSEQ multiplex PCR, the TCRdb table keeps only in-frame clones and is missing some. Among a few hundred thousand clones listed, roughly 87% were seen once. The sample was PBMCs. The sequence was obtained from a woman younger than 45 in good health and CMV-seronegative. The J gene is TRBJ2-7, the V gene TRBV29-1; TRBD1 matches at 7 bases. The chain's CDR3 is CSALGWTGTSYEQYF. CDR3 bases: TGCAGCGCCTTGGGTTGGACAGGTACCTCCTACGAGCAGTACTTC.